The entry below describes one TCR beta chain. The antigen is unknown. This sample was included in a study of T cell responses to AZD1222 COVID-19 vaccine. In the study overall: Timing groups of about 4 and about 12 weeks for second doses were pooled.

The table came from immunoSEQ multiplex PCR; TCRdb's copy has only in-frame clones and leaves some out. The sample consists of 130,000 or so clones, around 90% of them appearing once. The study, taken as a whole, reports: Spike as a whole was targeted by vaccine-associated CD4 TCRs, dominant at 160-218 and 743-854. Among the donors, most were white British and more were female, and clonal diversity was possibly underestimated. Unmutated regions of variants are reportedly targeted by nearly half of spike-specific TCRs.

Source: peripheral blood, taken on day 0 of AZD1222 vaccination. The sequence came from an adult in good health.

DNA of the CDR3: TGCAGCACCCGGGACAGGACCCTAATCTATGGCTACACCTTC. It yields the protein CSTRDRTLIYGYTF. The genes are TRBV29-1 and TRBJ1-2; 8 bases are shared with TRBD1. The CDR3 runs to 14 residues. Trimming took 8 bases from V and 4 from J; bases not matched to a gene: 12. Germline CDR1 reads SQVTM; CDR2 reads ANQGSEA.